A single sample is the source of the 15 T cell receptor beta chains below, sequenced in a study of identical twins. Each CDR3 protein is one row after TCRdb ran MiXCR on the 5' RACE reads. The sample has hundreds of thousands of distinct CDR3 sequences, more than 20% seen once. The sample was also reused in another study, on T cells expressing NK-cell markers.

Sequenced: CD4+ T cells sorted from blood. The receptors stem from a woman between 18 and 29 years old in good health.

The V call is TRBV5-1, the J call TRBJ1-6, with a tentative D call TRBD1 (5 bases). Per germline, CDR1 SGHRS and CDR2 YFSETQ. CDR3 length: 16 amino acids. V gave up 4 bases and J gave up 7 bases, with 18 bases separating them. CDR3 in amino acids: CASSNPYRDANSPLHF. The CDR3 bases are TGCGCCAGCAGCAATCCATACCGGGACGCAAATTCACCCCTCCACTTT.

This clonotype was observed a few times. The genes are TRBV20-1 and TRBJ1-4, with 10 positions matching TRBD1. This CDR3 has 13 residues. Trimming removed 3 bases from V and 10 bases from J; junction bases left unmatched: 5. Germline values: CDR1 DFQATT, CDR2 SNEGSKA (reference sequence). Here the CDR3 reads CSASPGQGRKLFF. The CDR3 nucleotides read TGCAGTGCTAGCCCGGGACAGGGGCGAAAACTGTTTTTT.

In this sample, this clonotype turned up many times. The chain is built from TRBV12-3 or TRBV12-4 and TRBJ1-1; 7 bases fit TRBD1. The V and J ends lost 7 bases and 1 base, in that order; junction bases with no gene match: 6. The CDR3 contains 14 residues. CDR3 bases: TGTGCCAGCACCCTCGGACAGGAGAACACTGAAGCTTTCTTT. Protein: CASTLGQENTEAFF.

This clonotype was detected only a few times. The chain combines TRBV20-1 with TRBJ2-1, with a tentative D call TRBD2 (6 bases). This CDR3 has 14 residues. CDR1 and CDR2 from the germline V gene are DFQATT and SNEGSKA (reference sequence). The germline V and J ends were trimmed by 2 bases and 0 bases, with 8 bases remaining between them. CDR3 amino acids: CSARYGSSYNEQFF. The CDR3 region has the DNA TGCAGTGCTAGATACGGGAGCTCCTACAATGAGCAGTTCTTC.

This clonotype showed up just a few times. The rearrangement links TRBV20-1 to TRBJ1-5; TRBD1 is a possible D gene (5 bases). The germline V gene has CDR1 DFQATT and CDR2 SNEGSKA (reference sequence). Deletions cut 2 bases from V and 2 bases from J, with 13 bases between. The CDR3 is 15 residues long. The CDR3 DNA reads TGCAGTGCTAGAACACAGGTGGGGCGCAATCAGCCCCAGCATTTT. This gives the protein CSARTQVGRNQPQHF.

The genes are TRBV19 and TRBJ2-4; D call uncertain. V lost 3 bases and J 0 bases, leaving 15 bases between the germline ends. This CDR3 has 17 residues. Germline CDR1 and CDR2: LNHDA and SQIVND (reference sequence). CDR3 DNA sequence: TGTGCCAGTAGTATGGTCAGGACGAGTGGAGCCAAAAACATTCAGTACTTC. It yields the protein CASSMVRTSGAKNIQYF.

This clonotype was counted only a few times. DNA of the CDR3: TGTGCCAGCAGTTTATTGTATGAAGGCGAGCAGTACTTC. Protein sequence: CASSLLYEGEQYF. The chain couples TRBV12-3 or TRBV12-4 to TRBJ2-7, with D hard to call. The length of the CDR3 is 13 residues. Trimming took 2 bases from V and 6 from J, leaving 11 bases between them.

The J gene is TRBJ1-1, the V gene TRBV20-1; D is ambiguous. The CDR3 has 13 amino acids. Germline values: CDR1 DFQATT, CDR2 SNEGSKA (reference sequence). The germline V and J ends were trimmed by 0 bases and 5 bases, with 10 bases remaining between them. The CDR3 sequence is CSARDEEGTEAFF. As DNA, the CDR3 is TGCAGTGCTAGAGATGAGGAAGGGACTGAAGCTTTCTTT.

This clonotype was picked up a small number of times. The chain carries TRBV12-3 or TRBV12-4 and TRBJ1-1; maybe TRBD1 (5 bases). V was trimmed by 4 bases and J by 8 bases, leaving 14 bases between them. CDR3 size: 13 residues. DNA of the CDR3: TGTGCCAGCAGTTCTACGGGGCATTTAGAAGCTTTCTTT. Translating gives CASSSTGHLEAFF.

This clonotype was picked up many times. CDR3 in amino acids: CASTLGGGSGRGQETQYF. In DNA, the CDR3 is TGTGCCAGCACCCTAGGGGGGGGCAGCGGGAGAGGTCAAGAGACCCAGTACTTC. The rearrangement links TRBV7-8 to TRBJ2-5; 8 bases align to TRBD2. The CDR3 loop spans 18 amino acids. Germline V gene data show CDR1 as SGHVS and CDR2 as FQNEAQ. The junction had 18 bases not matched to a gene; V was cut back by 7 bases and J by 2 bases. The entire variable domain, with the rest obtained from reference TRBV7-8 and TRBJ2-5, is as follows: GAGVSQSPRYKVAKRGQDVALRCDPISGHVSLFWYQQALGQGPEFLTYFQNEAQLDKSGLPSDRFFAERPEGSVSTLKIQRTQQEDSAVYLCASTLGGGSGRGQETQYFGPGTRLLVL.

This CDR3 reads CASSPDRYRTEAFF. The CDR3 nucleotides read TGTGCCAGCAGCCCGGACAGGTATAGGACTGAAGCTTTCTTT. The rearrangement joins TRBV12-3 or TRBV12-4 to TRBJ1-1; 7 positions agree with TRBD1. The V and J ends lost 6 bases and 5 bases, in that order; junction bases with no gene match: 9. This CDR3 comprises 14 residues.

A few counts support this clonotype. The chain has TRBV6-1 and TRBJ1-5, with D perhaps TRBD1 (5 bases). Trimming pared 3 bases from V and 1 base from J, leaving 7 bases between. From germline, CDR1 is MNHNS and CDR2 SASEGT. This CDR3 is built from 14 residues. The CDR3 DNA reads TGTGCCAGCAGTGATCAGGGCAGCAATCAGCCCCAGCATTTT. Amino acids: CASSDQGSNQPQHF.

In this sample, this clonotype turned up a few times. The J gene is TRBJ2-5, the V gene TRBV14; D may match TRBD1 or TRBD2 (5 bases each). This CDR3 spans 16 amino acids. From germline, CDR1 is SGHDN and CDR2 FVKESK. V was trimmed by 3 bases and J by 2 bases, leaving 16 bases between them. CDR3 residues: CASSHRPGAAQETQYF. DNA for the CDR3: TGTGCCAGCAGCCATCGCCCCGGGGCGGCTCAAGAGACCCAGTACTTC.

Details on this clonotype: One base away lies a much larger clone, so this may be a sequencing read error. The chain links TRBV5-1 to TRBJ2-3, with 8 bases fitting TRBD1. The germline CDR1 and CDR2 sequences are SGHRS and YFSETQ. This CDR3 contains 14 residues. Trimming cost V 4 bases and J 1 base; bases outside gene matches: 2. CDR3 sequence: CASSVGQGTDTQYF. The DNA for the CDR3 is TGCGCCAGCAGCGTGGGACAGGGCACAGATACGCAGTATTTT.

The chain uses TRBV6-2 or TRBV6-3 and TRBJ2-7, with TRBD2 identical over 9 bases. This CDR3 region has 14 residues. Germline V lookup: CDR1 MNHEY, CDR2 SVGEGT. The V segment lost 7 bases and the J segment 6 bases; nucleotides outside the gene matches: 10. In nucleotides, the CDR3 is TGTGCCAGCACCGTAGCGGGAGAATCGGTCGAGCAGTACTTC. Translation: CASTVAGESVEQYF.